The clone carrying this T cell receptor (beta chain) has only one observation. No antigen is known for it. The data originate from a study of a mutant IDH1 vaccine in newly diagnosed glioma. Study as a whole: Prior therapy was radiotherapy, temozolomide, or both; most received both.

Findings of the study overall: Vaccine-induced immune responses were detected in about 93% of patients. Pseudoprogression seemed unrelated to changes in top peripheral T cell clonotypes.

The time point is: baseline, week 1 (first vaccination visit). The treatment: pre-vaccination baseline after standard-of-care therapy. Diagnosis in the donors showed new WHO grade 3 or 4 astrocytomas that were IDH1-mutant and ATRX-lost. Sequenced by immunoSEQ multiplex PCR; TCRdb stores in-frame clones only, minus some. This sample has under 65,000 clones; roughly 80% occur once, and the top ten carry less than 2%. Germline V gene sequence: CDR1 LGHNT, CDR2 FRNRAP. There are 17 residues in the CDR3. The V and J ends lost 1 base and 2 bases, in that order; junction bases with no gene match: 11. The specimen comprised PBMCs, sampled from a glioma patient treated with radiotherapy, temozolomide or both. The sequence derives from a woman between 40 and 50 years old with glioma. The chain joins TRBV12-5 to TRBJ2-7; 7 nucleotides agree with TRBD1. The CDR3, as DNA: TGTGCTAGTGGTTTGGGTCTCATCCGGGACAGAGCCTACGAGCAGTACTTC. Its protein is CASGLGLIRDRAYEQYF.